A selection of T cell receptor beta chains follows, all from one sample in a study of T cell changes during pregnancy in multiple sclerosis. Only in-frame clones appear in the TCRdb table, and some are missing; sequencing was by immunoSEQ multiplex PCR. This sample has approximately 120,000 clones, with about 95% found just once. The source material was peripheral blood, sampled after pregnancy. Every receptor here comes from a female donor with multiple sclerosis, enrolled in a pregnancy study. Both conserved end residues are part of each CDR3. The D gene is left open where the match is weak. Clone size is not always given. Where it is, it says once, few, many or a class for expanded clones.

CDR3 DNA | CDR3 protein | J gene | clone size | V gene | D gene
TGCGCCAGCAGTCCTGATGCGGGGCGGAGCTATGGCTACACCTTC | CASSPDAGRSYGYTF | TRBJ1-2 | . | TRBV5-1 | .
TGTGCCAGCAGCTTGGGGCCCTCTGGGGCCAACGTCCTGACTTTC | CASSLGPSGANVLTF | TRBJ2-6 | . | TRBV5-4 | .
TGTGCCAGCACCTCCTTGGGGGGGAACACCGGGGAGCTGTTTTTT | CASTSLGGNTGELFF | TRBJ2-2 | . | TRBV6-5 | .
TGTGCCAGCGGAGAAGGTCGGGAGACCCAGTACTTC | CASGEGRETQYF | TRBJ2-5 | . | TRBV6-5 | .
TGTGCCAGCAGCGACCGACTTGGAAACACCATATATTTT | CASSDRLGNTIYF | TRBJ1-3 | once | TRBV9 | .
TGTGCCAGCAGGCAGGGGTCCGGGGAGCTGTTTTTT | CASRQGSGELFF | TRBJ2-2 | . | TRBV28 | .
TGTGCCAGCAGCAGTCCGGGACAGAGCTCCTACGAGCAGTACTTC | CASSSPGQSSYEQYF | TRBJ2-7 | . | TRBV5-4 | TRBD1
TGTGCCAGCGTCCAGGGCAAAGAGCAGTACTTC | CASVQGKEQYF | TRBJ2-7 | . | TRBV7-9 | .
TGTGCCAGCAGTTTCAGACTCACGAACACTGAAGCTTTCTTT | CASSFRLTNTEAFF | TRBJ1-1 | . | TRBV28 | .
TGTGCCAGCAGCTTAAGGGGAGGGAATGGCTACACCTTC | CASSLRGGNGYTF | TRBJ1-2 | . | TRBV5-6 | .
TGTGCCAGCAGTGATAGCAGGGCCTCCTACGAGCAGTACTTC | CASSDSRASYEQYF | TRBJ2-7 | . | TRBV6-1 | .
TGTGCCAGCAGCTTAACTGGGGGGGAGGGCCCACTAAACACCGGGGAGCTGTTTTTT | CASSLTGGEGPLNTGELFF | TRBJ2-2 | . | TRBV7-3 | TRBD2
TGTGCCAGCAGCTTGACAGGAACTCACACCGGGGAGCTGTTTTTT | CASSLTGTHTGELFF | TRBJ2-2 | . | TRBV7-3 | .
TGTGCCAGCTCACCGGGACTAGCGGGCGTTGGCGGGGAGCTGTTTTTT | CASSPGLAGVGGELFF | TRBJ2-2 | . | TRBV18 | TRBD2
TGTGCCAGTAGTAAAACAGGAGGGACTGAAGCTTTCTTT | CASSKTGGTEAFF | TRBJ1-1 | . | TRBV19 | .
TGTGCCAGCAGTGGGTTGGGGGCGGGGGCTTCCTACAATGAGCAGTTCTTC | CASSGLGAGASYNEQFF | TRBJ2-1 | once | TRBV25-1 | .
TGTGCCAGCAGTTTACCCCGGACCGGGACTCAAGAGACCCAGTACTTC | CASSLPRTGTQETQYF | TRBJ2-5 | . | TRBV28 | .
TGTGCCAGCAGCTTGACGGGTGACTATGGCTACACCTTC | CASSLTGDYGYTF | TRBJ1-2 | . | TRBV7-9 | .
TGTGCCAGTAGTATAGAGGGTGGAGAGGCCCAGTACTTC | CASSIEGGEAQYF | TRBJ2-5 | . | TRBV19 | .
TGTGCCAGCAGTACAGGGGGTTCCTACAATGAGCAGTTCTTC | CASSTGGSYNEQFF | TRBJ2-1 | . | TRBV6-5 | TRBD1
TGTGCCAGTAGTATCTTAGCGGTGGAGCTAGATACGCAGTATTTT | CASSILAVELDTQYF | TRBJ2-3 | . | TRBV19 | .
TGCGCCAGCAGCTTGGGGCTAGCGATAGTCAATGAGCAGTTCTTC | CASSLGLAIVNEQFF | TRBJ2-1 | . | TRBV5-1 | .
TGTGCCAGCAGCTCCCGCAGGGTCAACACCGGGGAGCTGTTTTTT | CASSSRRVNTGELFF | TRBJ2-2 | . | TRBV7-8 | .
TGCAGCGTTCACCCGGGGTTCACTGAAGCTTTCTTT | CSVHPGFTEAFF | TRBJ1-1 | . | TRBV29-1 | .
TGTGCCACCAGCAGATTAAGACTAGACTACGAGCAGTACTTC | CATSRLRLDYEQYF | TRBJ2-7 | . | TRBV15 | .
TGTGCCAGCAGCTTTCAGACAGGGATACCGTACGAGCAGTACTTC | CASSFQTGIPYEQYF | TRBJ2-7 | once | TRBV7-6 | TRBD1
TGTGCCAGCAGTGTAGAACGCGAGCAGTACTTC | CASSVEREQYF | TRBJ2-7 | . | TRBV6-1 | .
TGTGCCAGCAGGGCAGTTGGGACAGCCACCTTCTACGAGCAGTACTTC | CASRAVGTATFYEQYF | TRBJ2-7 | . | TRBV2 | TRBD1
TGTGCCAGCAGTGCGCACAGCCAGGAGGGCGAGCAGTACTTC | CASSAHSQEGEQYF | TRBJ2-7 | . | TRBV6-1 | .
TGTGCCAGCAGGTCGGACAGGGATGATCAGCCCCAGCATTTT | CASRSDRDDQPQHF | TRBJ1-5 | . | TRBV27 | TRBD1
TGTGCCAGCAGTTTAAGGCATCGGACAGGAGCCTACAATGAGCAGTTCTTC | CASSLRHRTGAYNEQFF | TRBJ2-1 | . | TRBV28 | TRBD1
TGTGCCAGCAGCGTAGAGGGAGGCTCGTACACCGGGGAGCTGTTTTTT | CASSVEGGSYTGELFF | TRBJ2-2 | . | TRBV9 | .
TGTGCCAGCAGTGAATATACATTTAGCGGAGTCTCCTACGAGCAGTACTTC | CASSEYTFSGVSYEQYF | TRBJ2-7 | . | TRBV25-1 | .
TGTGCCAGCTCACCTTATGGGCATTACGAGCAGTACTTC | CASSPYGHYEQYF | TRBJ2-7 | . | TRBV18 | .
TGTGCCAGCAGTGAATCATCCTACGAGCAGTACTTC | CASSESSYEQYF | TRBJ2-7 | few | TRBV6-1 | .
TGTGCCAGCAGTTTAGTACGGGAGAGCAACAATGAGCAGTTCTTC | CASSLVRESNNEQFF | TRBJ2-1 | . | TRBV28 | .
TGCAGCGTTTTAGAAGTTTCAGGATCCTACAATGAGCAGTTCTTC | CSVLEVSGSYNEQFF | TRBJ2-1 | . | TRBV29-1 | .
TGTGCCAGCAACCCCCGGCGGGAGGGCCGGTGGGATACGCAGTATTTT | CASNPRREGRWDTQYF | TRBJ2-3 | . | TRBV5-6 | TRBD2
TGTGCCAGCAGCCAAGCCGGACTAGCGGGCACCGGGGAGCTGTTTTTT | CASSQAGLAGTGELFF | TRBJ2-2 | . | TRBV4-2 | TRBD2
TGCGCCAGCAGCCTGAAGGCGACTAGCGGGAGTTACGAGCAGTACTTC | CASSLKATSGSYEQYF | TRBJ2-7 | . | TRBV5-1 | TRBD2
TGCGCCAGCAGTCCCGAGGGCGACTCTGGGGCCAACGTCCTGACTTTC | CASSPEGDSGANVLTF | TRBJ2-6 | . | TRBV4-1 | .
TGTGCCAGCAGCTTGAGCGGGCACACCAATGAGCAGTTCTTC | CASSLSGHTNEQFF | TRBJ2-1 | . | TRBV7-2 | .
TGTGCCAGCAGCGGACGACAGGGCCACACTGAAGCTTTCTTT | CASSGRQGHTEAFF | TRBJ1-1 | . | TRBV9 | TRBD1
TGCGCCAGCAGCTTGTCGGGACAGCCCAATCAGCCCCAGCATTTT | CASSLSGQPNQPQHF | TRBJ1-5 | . | TRBV5-1 | TRBD1
TGTGCCAGCAGCGTATATACCGGGGAGCTGTTTTTT | CASSVYTGELFF | TRBJ2-2 | . | TRBV9 | .
TGTGCCAGCAGTTATAGAGACCCAGGAAGCGGGGAGCTGTTTTTT | CASSYRDPGSGELFF | TRBJ2-2 | . | TRBV6-6 | .
TGTGCCAGCTCACCAACGGGGGACGAAAAACTGTTTTTT | CASSPTGDEKLFF | TRBJ1-4 | . | TRBV18 | .
TGTGCCAGTAGTATGAGCCAGAACACTGAAGCTTTCTTT | CASSMSQNTEAFF | TRBJ1-1 | once | TRBV19 | .